One TCR beta chain is described in this entry. Using a constant-region primer together with ProtoScript II reverse transcriptase, TCR beta cDNA was made from about 490 ng of total RNA. Three nested multiplex PCR rounds, a slightly modified ARM-PCR, produced the libraries for TCR beta. In the first two PCR rounds, TRBV1-TRBV30 forward primers were paired with a C-beta reverse primer, and each round lasted approximately 10 cycles. Each CDR3 protein is one row after TCRdb ran MiXCR on the multiplex PCR reads. The sample holds tens of thousands of distinct CDR3 sequences; about 74% are singletons and the top ten take about 32%. This sample was included in a study of tumor-infiltrating lymphocytes in primary liver carcinoma. Looking at the study overall: Productive TCRbeta reads per sample were roughly 3.5 to 7.5 million, not differing by tissue.

Germline CDR1 MDHEN, CDR2 SYDVKM. Unmatched junction bases numbered 12, after V lost 10 bases and J lost 5 bases. The CDR3 has 14 residues. From unsorted bulk tissue weighing roughly 17-31 mg, DNA and RNA were co-extracted. Donors underwent surgery for histopathologically diagnosed primary liver carcinoma. The chain joins TRBV28 to TRBJ2-7, with 9 nucleotides matching TRBD2. Sequencing used liver tumor tissue from sampling region 5. As for subset: tumor region T5, tumor centre. The clonotype was recovered from a woman in her 30s with primary liver carcinoma and hepatitis B virus infection. CDR3 region: CANHTISGSHEQYF. CDR3 DNA: TGTGCCAACCATACCATTAGCGGGAGTCACGAGCAGTACTTC.